This T cell receptor beta chain was retrieved from a study of T cell repertoires in cytomegalovirus infection. This clonotype was seen only a few times. The ends were cut back, 6 bases at V and 2 bases at J, with 18 bases in the middle. This CDR3 spans 16 amino acids. A single record per CDR3 protein comes from TCRdb applying MiXCR to the reads. The repertoire holds 250,000 to 300,000 distinct CDR3 sequences, with approximately 15% as singletons. This rearrangement joins TRBV12-3 or TRBV12-4 to TRBJ2-3; D possibly corresponds to TRBD2 (6 bases). This receptor was taken from a human donor in good health (CMV status not recorded). Some clones in this sample may be carry-over from other donors' samples. The sequenced material came from CD8+ T cells from PBMCs. The CDR3 region has the DNA TGTGCCAGCAGCCCATCCCGGGACTTAGTCACAGATACGCAGTATTTT. As protein: CASSPSRDLVTDTQYF.